A selection of T cell receptor beta chains follows, all from one sample in a study of blood T cell repertoires in COVID-19. TCRdb keeps only in-frame clones here, not all; method: immunoSEQ multiplex PCR. This table has roughly 190,000 clones, about 88% appearing once. Sequenced: peripheral blood. Receptor source: an elderly woman in a cohort sampled during active or convalescent COVID-19. CDR3s include the opening cysteine and the closing phenylalanine or tryptophan. The D gene is left open where the match is weak. Only some rows state a clone size, as once, few, many or a class for expanded clones.

V	J	D	size	DNA	CDR3
TRBV7-2	TRBJ2-4	TRBD2	-	TGTGCCAGCAGCCCTAATAGCGGGACTCAGTACTTC	CASSPNSGTQYF
TRBV5-1	TRBJ2-3	TRBD1	-	TGCGCCAGCAGCCCCGGACAGGGAACAGATACGCAGTATTTT	CASSPGQGTDTQYF
TRBV19	TRBJ1-5	-	-	TGTGCCAGTGCCTCGGGGGGCTTTCAGCCCCAGCATTTT	CASASGGFQPQHF
TRBV6-2/TRBV6-3	TRBJ2-2	TRBD1	-	TGTGCCAGCAGCTTACGCGGGACAGGGTACACCGGGGAGCTGTTTTTT	CASSLRGTGYTGELFF
TRBV9	TRBJ1-4	TRBD1	-	TGTGCCAGCAGCGCTCCACAGGGGGGACGGGAAAAACTGTTTTTT	CASSAPQGGREKLFF
TRBV5-6	TRBJ2-7	-	-	TGTGCCAGCAGCCGGGGATCGGGGTCCTACGAGCAGTACTTC	CASSRGSGSYEQYF
TRBV6-2/TRBV6-3	TRBJ2-3	TRBD2	-	TGTGCCAGCAGTTACCGGTTGCGCGGGAGGGCTAGCACAGATACGCAGTATTTT	CASSYRLRGRASTDTQYF
TRBV19	TRBJ1-3	-	-	TGTGCCAGTAGTATGGGGGGGGTCTCTGGAAACACCATATATTTT	CASSMGGVSGNTIYF
TRBV19	TRBJ1-6	-	few	TGTGCCAGTAGTATATTCCCAGGGGAATCACCCCTCCACTTT	CASSIFPGESPLHF
TRBV27	TRBJ1-4	-	-	TGTGCCAGCAGTTTAACGGGTGAAAAACTGTTTTTT	CASSLTGEKLFF
TRBV24-1	TRBJ2-3	TRBD1	-	TGTGCCACCAGTGATCCCACGCAGGGGGACAGGGGGTTCGATACGCAGTATTTT	CATSDPTQGDRGFDTQYF
TRBV24-1	TRBJ2-5	TRBD2	-	TGTGCCACCAGTGATTTGCAGGGAGGGCTCCCCGAGACCCAGTACTTC	CATSDLQGGLPETQYF
TRBV7-2	TRBJ1-3	-	-	TGTGCCAGCAGCCCAGCACAGAAATCTGGAAACACCATATATTTT	CASSPAQKSGNTIYF
TRBV2	TRBJ2-5	TRBD1	once	TGTGCCAGCGACAGGGTCGGAGAGACCCAGTACTTC	CASDRVGETQYF
TRBV29-1	TRBJ1-4	TRBD1	-	TGCAGCGGGAGACAGGGGTGGAATGAAAAACTGTTTTTT	CSGRQGWNEKLFF
TRBV27	TRBJ2-3	TRBD2	-	TGTGCCAGCAGTGTAGCGGGGGGGACTCCAGATACGCAGTATTTT	CASSVAGGTPDTQYF
TRBV10-3	TRBJ1-2	TRBD1	-	TGTGCCATCGGGTCCTACAGGGGACGTGGCTACACCTTC	CAIGSYRGRGYTF
TRBV7-8	TRBJ1-1	TRBD1	-	TGTGCCAGCAGCTTAGCGATGACAGGGGGCTCGATGAACACTGAAGCTTTCTTT	CASSLAMTGGSMNTEAFF
TRBV2	TRBJ2-1	TRBD2	-	TGTGCCAGCAGTGAATCGCCACTAGCGGGAGGCAATGAGCAGTTCTTC	CASSESPLAGGNEQFF
TRBV19	TRBJ2-1	TRBD1	-	TGTGCCAGTAGTAACCGACAGGGGGCCTCCTACAATGAGCAGTTCTTC	CASSNRQGASYNEQFF
TRBV7-8	TRBJ1-2	TRBD1	-	TGTGCCAGCAGCTTAGGTCAGGGGGTTGTTGGCTACACCTTC	CASSLGQGVVGYTF
TRBV7-9	TRBJ2-1	-	-	TGTGCCAGCAGCTTAGGGTGGGGCAAGACCGGCTCCTACAATGAGCAGTTCTTC	CASSLGWGKTGSYNEQFF
TRBV5-1	TRBJ1-1	-	-	TGCGCCAGCAGCGCCGACAGTGAAGCTTTCTTT	CASSADSEAFF
TRBV7-9	TRBJ2-4	TRBD1	-	TGTGCCAGCAGCCACAGGGGAGAAAACATTCAGTACTTC	CASSHRGENIQYF
TRBV4-1	TRBJ1-2	-	-	TGCGCCAGCAGCCAAGTTCTGGCGGGCCTTAACTATGGCTACACCTTC	CASSQVLAGLNYGYTF
TRBV24-1	TRBJ2-3	-	once	TGTGCCACCAGTGATTTCCGGCGGGGCCAGGATACGCAGTATTTT	CATSDFRRGQDTQYF
TRBV15	TRBJ2-5	-	-	TGTGCCACCAGCAGAGAGGCGGAAGGGGAAGAGACCCAGTACTTC	CATSREAEGEETQYF
TRBV10-3	TRBJ1-1	-	-	TGTGCCATCAGTGCGGTGAACACTGAAGCTTTCTTT	CAISAVNTEAFF
TRBV5-1	TRBJ2-3	-	-	TGCGCCAGCAGCTTCGACAGGATCACAGATACGCAGTATTTT	CASSFDRITDTQYF
TRBV6-4	TRBJ2-4	-	-	TGTGCCAGCAATTCGAGGAAAAACATTCAGTACTTC	CASNSRKNIQYF
TRBV5-4	TRBJ1-3	-	once	TGTGCCAGCAGCTTGGAGGCGGCTTCTGGAAACACCATATATTTT	CASSLEAASGNTIYF
TRBV7-2	TRBJ2-7	-	-	TGTGCCAGCAGCCCCCAGGGCGGGGCAAACGAGCAGTACTTC	CASSPQGGANEQYF
TRBV7-9	TRBJ2-2	TRBD1	-	TGTGCCAGCAGCTTAGGTACAGGGGTCACCGGGGAGCTGTTTTTT	CASSLGTGVTGELFF
TRBV5-1	TRBJ2-5	TRBD2	-	TGCGCCAGCAGCCCTGCGACTAGCGGGAAAAAGACCCAGTACTTC	CASSPATSGKKTQYF
TRBV19	TRBJ2-1	-	-	TGTGCCAGTAGTATTGCAGGGTGGTCCTACAATGAGCAGTTCTTC	CASSIAGWSYNEQFF
TRBV5-1	TRBJ2-5	-	-	TGCGCCAGCAGCTTGGGACAATTGTACCAAGAGACCCAGTACTTC	CASSLGQLYQETQYF
TRBV12-3/TRBV12-4	TRBJ1-2	TRBD1	once	TGTGCCAGCAGTCAACAGGGGAGAGGCTACACCTTC	CASSQQGRGYTF
TRBV4-2	TRBJ2-6	TRBD1	-	TGTGCCAGCAGCCGCCAACAGGGGACTGGGGCCAACGTCCTGACTTTC	CASSRQQGTGANVLTF
TRBV7-2	TRBJ1-2	-	-	TGTGCCAGCAGCTTATCGGAGGGCTATTATGGCTACACCTTC	CASSLSEGYYGYTF
TRBV6-2/TRBV6-3	TRBJ2-3	-	-	TGTGCCAGCAGTTACAGCCATCAAGCGGACCATACGCAGTATTTT	CASSYSHQADHTQYF
TRBV11-2	TRBJ1-2	-	-	TGTGCCAGCAGTTCCGAGGGAACTGGTGGCTACACCTTC	CASSSEGTGGYTF
TRBV5-1	TRBJ2-3	TRBD1	-	TGCGCCAGCAGCATACAGGGGGCAACAGATACGCAGTATTTT	CASSIQGATDTQYF
TRBV5-4	TRBJ2-7	-	-	TGTGCCAGCAGCTTGTATTATCGGGATGGCTGGGCCTACGAGCAGTACTTC	CASSLYYRDGWAYEQYF
TRBV9	TRBJ2-2	-	-	TGTGCCAGCAGCGTCTATAGTAACACCGGGGAGCTGTTTTTT	CASSVYSNTGELFF
TRBV5-1	TRBJ2-5	TRBD1	-	TGCGCCAGCAGCCGGACAGGGGGCGGAGAGACCCAGTACTTC	CASSRTGGGETQYF
TRBV20-1	TRBJ1-5	TRBD1	-	TGCAGTGCTAGTAAAGACAGGGACCAGCCCCAGCATTTT	CSASKDRDQPQHF
TRBV5-4	TRBJ2-3	-	few	TGTGCCAGCAGCCCCAAGCGGGGCACAGATACGCAGTATTTT	CASSPKRGTDTQYF
TRBV19	TRBJ1-2	TRBD1	-	TGTGCCAGTAGCCAGAACAGGGGTAGCGCCTATGGCTACACCTTC	CASSQNRGSAYGYTF
TRBV4-1	TRBJ1-2	-	-	TGCGCCAGCAGCCAAGATGAGGGACTAACCCGAAACTATGGCTACACCTTC	CASSQDEGLTRNYGYTF
TRBV12-5	TRBJ2-2	TRBD2	-	TGTGCTAGTGGTCCTAGCGGGAAAAACACCGGGGAGCTGTTTTTT	CASGPSGKNTGELFF
TRBV4-1	TRBJ2-1	TRBD2	-	TGCGCCAGCAGCCTTCGAAAAGCGGGAAGTCCCAATGAGCAGTTCTTC	CASSLRKAGSPNEQFF
TRBV5-1	TRBJ1-2	TRBD1	-	TGCGCCAGCCGTGCGGCCGTCCCCCCTCGAGACAGGGATTATGGCTACACCTTC	CASRAAVPPRDRDYGYTF
TRBV28	TRBJ1-5	TRBD1	-	TGTGCCAGCAGTTTGGGACAGGCCCCCTATAGCAATCAGCCCCAGCATTTT	CASSLGQAPYSNQPQHF
TRBV6-5	TRBJ1-1	-	-	TGTGCCAGCAGTTACTCGGAACGAGCCGAGGAGACTGAAGCTTTCTTT	CASSYSERAEETEAFF
TRBV6-5	TRBJ1-2	TRBD1	-	TGTGCCAGCAGCGAGACAGGGAAGGACTATGGCTACACCTTC	CASSETGKDYGYTF
TRBV21-1	TRBJ1-2	-	-	TGTGCCAGCAGCGACCGCCGGGACAGGAAGTTAATTAGGAACTATGGCTACACCTTC	CASSDRRDRKLIRNYGYTF
TRBV10-3	TRBJ1-2	TRBD1	-	TGTGCCACAGAACCGGGACAGGGTGTGGGTGGCTATGGCTACACCTTC	CATEPGQGVGGYGYTF
TRBV18	TRBJ2-2	-	-	TGTGCCAGCTCACTCGCATTACAATACACCGGGGAGCTGTTTTTT	CASSLALQYTGELFF
TRBV3-1/TRBV3-2	TRBJ2-5	-	-	TGTGCCAGCAGCCACCAGGGGAAAGAGACCCAGTACTTC	CASSHQGKETQYF
TRBV28	TRBJ2-7	TRBD1	-	TGTGCCAGCGCCCGGACAGGGCAGGCCTACGAGCAGTACTTC	CASARTGQAYEQYF